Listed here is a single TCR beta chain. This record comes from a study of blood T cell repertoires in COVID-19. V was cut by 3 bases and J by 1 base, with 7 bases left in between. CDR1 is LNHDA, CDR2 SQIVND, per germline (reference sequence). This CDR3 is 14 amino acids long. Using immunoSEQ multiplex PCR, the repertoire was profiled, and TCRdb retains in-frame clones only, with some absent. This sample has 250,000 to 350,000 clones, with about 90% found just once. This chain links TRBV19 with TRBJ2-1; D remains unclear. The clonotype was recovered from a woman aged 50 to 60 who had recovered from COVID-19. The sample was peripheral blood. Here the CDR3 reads CASSMVRSYNEQFF. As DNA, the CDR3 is TGTGCCAGTAGTATGGTTAGATCCTACAATGAGCAGTTCTTC.